This T cell receptor (beta chain) was identified during a study of blood T cell repertoires in COVID-19. In the study overall: Italy, Spain and the United States were the sources of the convalescent and acute COVID-19 samples. From T cells, B-cell-depleted T cells, or PBMCs came the material, which was cDNA or gDNA.

Germline trimming cut 6 bases from V and 0 bases from J; bases unmatched to any gene: 4. CDR3 length: 15 residues. Germline assignment: CDR1 SNHLY and CDR2 FYNNEI. Resolution of symptoms, clearance, or two negative PCRs was present in recovered Cohort 3 donors. Libraries were prepared by immunoSEQ multiplex PCR; TCRdb keeps only in-frame clonotypes and omits some of them. The sample includes roughly 400,000 clones, 75% to 90% of them seen just once. The V gene is TRBV2, the J gene TRBJ2-1, with 8 bases aligning to TRBD2. The receptor was isolated from a man aged 25-45 years who had recovered from COVID-19. Sequencing was done on a sample of PBMCs or T cells enriched from blood (not recorded which). CDR3 bases: TGTGCCAGCAGGGTAGCGGGATACTCCTACAATGAGCAGTTCTTC. Protein sequence: CASRVAGYSYNEQFF.